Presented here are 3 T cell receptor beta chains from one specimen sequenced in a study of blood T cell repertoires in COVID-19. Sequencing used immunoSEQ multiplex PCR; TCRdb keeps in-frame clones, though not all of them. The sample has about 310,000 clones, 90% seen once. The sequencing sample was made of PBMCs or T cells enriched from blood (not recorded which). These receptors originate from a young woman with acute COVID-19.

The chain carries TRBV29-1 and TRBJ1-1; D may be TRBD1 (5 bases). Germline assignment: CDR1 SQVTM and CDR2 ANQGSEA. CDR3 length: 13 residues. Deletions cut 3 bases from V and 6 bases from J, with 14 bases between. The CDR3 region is CSVEPGGVAEAFF. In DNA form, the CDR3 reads TGCAGCGTTGAGCCCGGGGGGGTAGCTGAAGCTTTCTTT.

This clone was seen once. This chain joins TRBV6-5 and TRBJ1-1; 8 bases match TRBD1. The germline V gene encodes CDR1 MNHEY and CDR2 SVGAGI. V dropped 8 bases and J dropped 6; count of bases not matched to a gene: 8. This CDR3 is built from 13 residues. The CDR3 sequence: CASGRPQGAEAFF. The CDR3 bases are TGTGCCAGCGGACGCCCACAGGGGGCTGAAGCTTTCTTT.

CDR3 amino acids: CASSPRLAGGLTDTQYF. CDR3 DNA: TGTGCCAGCAGCCCCAGACTAGCGGGAGGATTGACAGATACGCAGTATTTT. The V and J genes are TRBV7-2 and TRBJ2-3, with TRBD2 matching over 13 bases. The germline CDR1 and CDR2 sequences are SGHTA and FQGNSA. V trimming: 5 bases; J trimming: 3 bases; junction bases outside the gene matches: 8. This CDR3 has 17 amino acids. The full variable domain, with the rest looked up from reference TRBV7-2 and TRBJ2-3, is GAGVSQSPSNKVTEKGKDVELRCDPISGHTALYWYRQSLGQGLEFLIYFQGNSAPDKSGLPSDRFSAERTGGSVSTLTIQRTQQEDSAVYLCASSPRLAGGLTDTQYFGPGTRLTVL.